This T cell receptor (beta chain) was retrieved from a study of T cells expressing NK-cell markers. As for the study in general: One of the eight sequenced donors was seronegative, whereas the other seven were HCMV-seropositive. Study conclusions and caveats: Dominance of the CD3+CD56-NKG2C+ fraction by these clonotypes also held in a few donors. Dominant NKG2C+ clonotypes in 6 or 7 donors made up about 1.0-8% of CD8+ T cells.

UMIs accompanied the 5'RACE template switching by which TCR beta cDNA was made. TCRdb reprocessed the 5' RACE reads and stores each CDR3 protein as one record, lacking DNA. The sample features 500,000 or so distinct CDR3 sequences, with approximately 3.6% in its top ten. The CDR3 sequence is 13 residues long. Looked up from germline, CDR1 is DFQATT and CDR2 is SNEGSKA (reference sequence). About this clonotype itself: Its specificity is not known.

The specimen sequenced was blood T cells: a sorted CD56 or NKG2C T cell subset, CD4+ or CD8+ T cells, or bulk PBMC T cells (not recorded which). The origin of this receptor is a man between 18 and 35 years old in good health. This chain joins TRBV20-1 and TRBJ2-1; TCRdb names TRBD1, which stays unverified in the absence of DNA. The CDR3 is CSARAPAAREQFF.